One sample yielded the 8 T cell receptor beta chains listed below, sequenced in a study of cytomegalovirus exposure and HLA in healthy donors. PCR was performed using 60 Vbeta and 13 Jbeta primers. This table comes from immunoSEQ multiplex PCR, and its TCRdb copy is limited to in-frame clones, with some not included. The data hold some 94,000 clones, with around 82% observed a single time. The sample consisted of PBMCs. The receptors derive from a man in his forties in good health and CMV-seronegative.

The gene calls are TRBV6-4 and TRBJ2-3, with D possibly TRBD2 on 7 matching bases. This CDR3 comprises 16 residues. The germline CDR1 and CDR2 sequences are MRHNA and SNTAGT. With 5 bases removed from V and 7 bases from J, the gap between germline ends came to 22 bases. The CDR3 nucleotides read TGTGCCAGCAGTCTTGGGCGGGGGCGGAGCGGCAATACGCAGTATTTT. It yields the protein CASSLGRGRSGNTQYF.

J is TRBJ2-6 and V is TRBV6-5; D unclear. V dropped 6 bases and J dropped 2 bases, with 8 bases sitting between them. In germline, CDR1 is MNHEY, CDR2 SVGAGI. The CDR3 length is 14 residues. The CDR3 region has the DNA TGTGCCAGCAGGCCGGTCCCTGGGGCCAACGTCCTGACTTTC. This codes for CASRPVPGANVLTF.

This clone has more than one count but fewer than ten. The CDR3 reads CASSDDRRNEKLFF. The CDR3 region has the DNA TGTGCCAGCAGTGATGACAGGCGTAATGAAAAACTGTTTTTT. The rearrangement links TRBV2 to TRBJ1-4; tentative D call: TRBD1 (6 bases). From germline, CDR1 is SNHLY and CDR2 FYNNEI. Trimming cost V 3 bases and J 4 bases, with 9 bases left between them. CDR3 length equals 14 residues.

The chain couples TRBV6-1 to TRBJ1-2; D is perhaps TRBD1 (6 bases). V gave up 4 bases and J gave up 0 bases, with 9 bases separating them. This CDR3 has 14 residues. Germline assignment: CDR1 MNHNS and CDR2 SASEGT. DNA for the CDR3: TGTGCCAGCAGTGCTGGGACATCTAACTATGGCTACACCTTC. Protein sequence: CASSAGTSNYGYTF.

The sample holds one count of this clone. This chain joins TRBV6-5 and TRBJ1-4; maybe TRBD1 (5 bases). The V end lost 0 bases, the J end lost 5 bases, and 13 bases lay between the germline ends. Germline CDR1 is MNHEY and CDR2 is SVGAGI. CDR3 size: 16 residues. CDR3 DNA: TGTGCCAGCAGTTACTCGGCGGGACGGGAGAATGAAAAACTGTTTTTT. Amino acid sequence: CASSYSAGRENEKLFF.

The chain combines TRBV30 with TRBJ1-1; 7 bases are a match to TRBD1. Germline V gene lookup returns CDR1 GTSNPN and CDR2 SVGIG (reference sequence). V lost 1 base, J lost 5 bases, and 10 bases stayed unmatched. The length of the CDR3 is 15 residues. The CDR3 loop reads CAWSEGQRGWTEAFF. As DNA, the CDR3 is TGTGCCTGGAGTGAGGGACAGAGAGGGTGGACTGAAGCTTTCTTT.

The V call is TRBV19, the J call TRBJ1-4; 8 bases are shared with TRBD1. Germline V CDR1 and CDR2: LNHDA, SQIVND (reference sequence). V was pared by 5 bases and J by 3 bases, with 5 bases of the junction left unmatched. The CDR3 covers 15 residues. The CDR3: CASSVGQASNEKLFF. CDR3 nucleotides: TGTGCCAGTAGTGTGGGACAGGCTTCTAATGAAAAACTGTTTTTT.

The V and J genes are TRBV11-2 and TRBJ1-1, with 8 bases identical to TRBD1. The CDR3 consists of 15 residues. Germline CDR1 is SGHAT and CDR2 is FQNNGV. J lost 1 base, V lost 2 bases, and 3 bases had no gene match. CDR3 in DNA: TGTGCCAGCAGCTTAAGCACAGGGGGGAACACTGAAGCTTTCTTT. It codes for CASSLSTGGNTEAFF.